This entry lists 2 T cell receptor beta chains sequenced from one sample in a study of cytomegalovirus exposure and HLA in healthy donors. PCR employed 60 Vbeta and 13 Jbeta primers. Repertoires were generated with immunoSEQ multiplex PCR, while TCRdb's copy carries only in-frame clones and drops some. This sample's clone table lists about 200,000 clones. Sequencing was performed on PBMCs. The receptors come from a girl aged 2-10 years in good health and CMV-seropositive.

For this clone: Other DNA sequences within the sample encode an identical CDR3. This rearrangement joins TRBV5-4 to TRBJ2-7, with TRBD2 identical over 15 bases. In germline, CDR1 is SGHNT, CDR2 YYREEE (reference sequence). This CDR3 has 16 residues. The ends lost 4 bases at V and 5 bases at J; junction bases unmatched: 7. The CDR3 loop is CASSQGLAGGRDEQYF. In DNA form, the CDR3 reads TGTGCCAGCAGCCAAGGACTAGCGGGAGGGAGAGACGAGCAGTACTTC.

The genes are TRBV7-9 and TRBJ2-7; 8 bases agree with TRBD1. Trimming removed 1 base from V and 7 bases from J; junction bases left unmatched: 9. Germline V gene sequence: CDR1 SEHNR, CDR2 FQNEAQ (reference sequence). CDR3 length equals 15 residues. CDR3 sequence (DNA): TGTGCCAGCAGCTTAGACGGGCAGGGGGCTCAAGAGCAGTACTTC. It codes for CASSLDGQGAQEQYF. Using reference TRBV7-9 and TRBJ2-7 for the parts outside the CDR3, the full variable domain is DTGVSQNPRHKITKRGQNVTFRCDPISEHNRLYWYRQTLGQGPEFLTYFQNEAQLEKSRLLSDRFSAERPKGSFSTLEIQRTEQGDSAMYLCASSLDGQGAQEQYFGPGTRLTVT.